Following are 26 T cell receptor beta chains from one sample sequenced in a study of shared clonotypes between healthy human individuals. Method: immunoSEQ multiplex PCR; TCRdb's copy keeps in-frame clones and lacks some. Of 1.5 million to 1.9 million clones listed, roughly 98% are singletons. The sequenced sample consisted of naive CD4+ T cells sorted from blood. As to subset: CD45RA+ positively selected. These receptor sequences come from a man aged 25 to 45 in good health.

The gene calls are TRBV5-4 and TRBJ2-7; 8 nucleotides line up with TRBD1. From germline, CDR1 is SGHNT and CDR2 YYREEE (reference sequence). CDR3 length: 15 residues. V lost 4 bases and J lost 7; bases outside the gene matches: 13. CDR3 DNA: TGTGCCAGCAGCCTAGGACAGGGTCGGCCTAGGGAGCAGTACTTC. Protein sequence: CASSLGQGRPREQYF.

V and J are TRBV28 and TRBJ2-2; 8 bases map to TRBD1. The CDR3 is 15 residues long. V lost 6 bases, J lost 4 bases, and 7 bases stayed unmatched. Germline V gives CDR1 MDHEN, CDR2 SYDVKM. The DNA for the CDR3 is TGTGCCAGCAGATCCGCAGGGGGCGGCACCGGGGAGCTGTTTTTT. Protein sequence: CASRSAGGGTGELFF. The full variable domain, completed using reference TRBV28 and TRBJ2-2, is DVKVTQSSRYLVKRTGEKVFLECVQDMDHENMFWYRQDPGLGLRLIYFSYDVKMKEKGDIPEGYSVSREKKERFSLILESASTNQTSMYLCASRSAGGGTGELFFGEGSRLTVL.

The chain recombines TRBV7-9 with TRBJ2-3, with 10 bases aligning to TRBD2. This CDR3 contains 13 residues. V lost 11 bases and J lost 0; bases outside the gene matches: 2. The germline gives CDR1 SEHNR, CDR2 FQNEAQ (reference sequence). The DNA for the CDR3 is TGTGCCTGTAGCGGGAGGAGCACAGATACGCAGTATTTT. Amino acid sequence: CACSGRSTDTQYF.

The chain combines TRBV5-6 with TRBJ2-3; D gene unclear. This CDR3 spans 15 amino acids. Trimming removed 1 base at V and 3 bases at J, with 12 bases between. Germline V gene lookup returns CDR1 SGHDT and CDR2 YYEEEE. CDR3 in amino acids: CASSLNRVQTDTQYF. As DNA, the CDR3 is TGTGCCAGCAGCTTGAATCGGGTTCAGACAGATACGCAGTATTTT.

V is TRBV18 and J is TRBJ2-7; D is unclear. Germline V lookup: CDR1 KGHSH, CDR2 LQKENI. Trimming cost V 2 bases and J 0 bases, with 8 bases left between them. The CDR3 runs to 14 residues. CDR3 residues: CASSPGQNSYEQYF. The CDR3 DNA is TGTGCCAGCTCACCAGGTCAGAACTCCTACGAGCAGTACTTC.

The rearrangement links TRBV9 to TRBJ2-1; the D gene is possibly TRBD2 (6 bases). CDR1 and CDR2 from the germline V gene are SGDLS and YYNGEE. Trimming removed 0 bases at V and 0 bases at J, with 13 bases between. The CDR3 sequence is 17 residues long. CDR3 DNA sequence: TGTGCCAGCAGCGTAGGGGGAGGTCCCGACTCCTACAATGAGCAGTTCTTC. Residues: CASSVGGGPDSYNEQFF.

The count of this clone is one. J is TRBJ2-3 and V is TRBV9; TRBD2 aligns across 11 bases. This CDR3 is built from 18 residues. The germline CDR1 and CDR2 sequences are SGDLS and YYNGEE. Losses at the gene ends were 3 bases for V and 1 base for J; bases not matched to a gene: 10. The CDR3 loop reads CASSAGLAGFGGTDTQYF. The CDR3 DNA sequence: TGTGCCAGCAGCGCCGGACTAGCGGGTTTTGGGGGCACAGATACGCAGTATTTT.

The CDR3 region has the DNA TGTGCCAGTAGACACGGGGGGCCCAAAAACATTCAGTACTTC. Encoded protein: CASRHGGPKNIQYF. The gene calls are TRBV19 and TRBJ2-4; possible D gene TRBD2, 7 bases. This CDR3 spans 14 amino acids. Per germline, CDR1 LNHDA and CDR2 SQIVND (reference sequence). V shed 6 bases and J shed 2 bases, with 11 bases lying between them.

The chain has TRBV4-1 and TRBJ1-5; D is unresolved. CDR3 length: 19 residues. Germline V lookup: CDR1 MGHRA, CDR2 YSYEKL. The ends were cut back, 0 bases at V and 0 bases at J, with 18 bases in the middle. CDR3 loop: CASSQENRFQSVSNQPQHF. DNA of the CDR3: TGCGCCAGCAGCCAAGAAAATCGGTTCCAATCCGTTAGCAATCAGCCCCAGCATTTT.

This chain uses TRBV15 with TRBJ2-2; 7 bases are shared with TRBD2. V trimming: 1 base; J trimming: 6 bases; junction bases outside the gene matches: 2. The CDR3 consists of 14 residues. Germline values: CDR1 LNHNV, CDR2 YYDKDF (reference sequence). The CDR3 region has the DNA TGTGCCACCAGCAGAGTTGGGGGGGCCGGGGAGCTGTTTTTT. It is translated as CATSRVGGAGELFF.

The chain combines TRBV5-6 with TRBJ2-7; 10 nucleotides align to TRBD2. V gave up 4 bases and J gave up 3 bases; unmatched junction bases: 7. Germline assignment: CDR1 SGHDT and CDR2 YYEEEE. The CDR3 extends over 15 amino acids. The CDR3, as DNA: TGTGCCAGCAGCCCAAGCGGGAGGGGTCACTACGAGCAGTACTTC. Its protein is CASSPSGRGHYEQYF.

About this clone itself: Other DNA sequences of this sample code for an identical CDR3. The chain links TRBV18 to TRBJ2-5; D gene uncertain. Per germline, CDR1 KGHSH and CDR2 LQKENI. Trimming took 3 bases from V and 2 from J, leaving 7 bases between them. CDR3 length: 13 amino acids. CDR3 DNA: TGTGCCAGCTCACCCCCGAATCAAGAGACCCAGTACTTC. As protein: CASSPPNQETQYF.

The DNA for the CDR3 is TGTGCCAGCAGCTCCGAAGCCCGGGTAGAGACCCAGTACTTC. This gives the protein CASSSEARVETQYF. The chain couples TRBV7-2 to TRBJ2-5; D not resolved. This CDR3 spans 14 amino acids. Trimming took off 4 bases at V and 4 bases at J, with 13 bases between the two ends. Germline V lookup: CDR1 SGHTA, CDR2 FQGNSA.

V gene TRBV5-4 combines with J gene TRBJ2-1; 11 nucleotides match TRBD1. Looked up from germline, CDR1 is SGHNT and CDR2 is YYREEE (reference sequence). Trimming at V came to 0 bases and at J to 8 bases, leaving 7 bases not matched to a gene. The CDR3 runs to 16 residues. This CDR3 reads CASSLARTGGPHEQFF. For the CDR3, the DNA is TGTGCCAGCAGCTTGGCCCGGACAGGGGGCCCCCATGAGCAGTTCTTC.

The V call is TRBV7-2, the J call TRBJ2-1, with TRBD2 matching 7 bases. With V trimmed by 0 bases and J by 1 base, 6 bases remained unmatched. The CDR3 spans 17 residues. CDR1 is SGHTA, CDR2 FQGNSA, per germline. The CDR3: CASSLAPSGRSYNEQFF. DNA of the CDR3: TGTGCCAGCAGCTTAGCCCCCTCCGGGAGGTCCTACAATGAGCAGTTCTTC.

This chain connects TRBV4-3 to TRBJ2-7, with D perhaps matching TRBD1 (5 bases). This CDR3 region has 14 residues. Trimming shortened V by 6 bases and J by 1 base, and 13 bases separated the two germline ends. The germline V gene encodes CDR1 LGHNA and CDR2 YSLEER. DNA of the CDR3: TGCGCCAGCAGACAGGACCCCTCGTCCTACGAGCAGTACTTC. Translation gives CASRQDPSSYEQYF.

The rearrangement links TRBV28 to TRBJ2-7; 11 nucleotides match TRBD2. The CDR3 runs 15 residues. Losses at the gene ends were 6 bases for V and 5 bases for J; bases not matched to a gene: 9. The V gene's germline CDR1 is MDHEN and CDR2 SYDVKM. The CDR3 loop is CASSPLVSGRDEQYF. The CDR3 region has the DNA TGTGCCAGCAGCCCTCTGGTTAGCGGGAGGGACGAGCAGTACTTC.

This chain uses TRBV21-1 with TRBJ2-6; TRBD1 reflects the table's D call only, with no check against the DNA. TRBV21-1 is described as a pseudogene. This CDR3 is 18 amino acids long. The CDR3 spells CASSKGQGQLPGANVLTF. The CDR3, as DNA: TGTGCCAGCAGCAAAGGCCAGGGTCAATTGCCTGGGGCCAACGTCCTGACTTTC.

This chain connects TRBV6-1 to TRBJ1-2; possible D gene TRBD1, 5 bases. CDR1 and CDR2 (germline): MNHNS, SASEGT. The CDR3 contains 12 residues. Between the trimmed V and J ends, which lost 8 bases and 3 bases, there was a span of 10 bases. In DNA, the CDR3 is TGTGCCAGCCGCGGGGCAGACTATGGCTACACCTTC. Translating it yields CASRGADYGYTF.

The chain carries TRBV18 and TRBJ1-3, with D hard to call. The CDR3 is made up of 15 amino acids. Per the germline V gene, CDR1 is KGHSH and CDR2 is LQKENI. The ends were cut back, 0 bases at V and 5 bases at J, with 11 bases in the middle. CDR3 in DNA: TGTGCCAGCTCACCACCGTCAAAGGTTCGAAACACCATATATTTT. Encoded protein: CASSPPSKVRNTIYF.

This CDR3 is CASSLYAGGPSYNEQFF. The CDR3 bases are TGCGCCAGCAGCCTTTATGCGGGAGGCCCCTCCTACAATGAGCAGTTCTTC. This chain joins TRBV5-1 and TRBJ2-1, with TRBD2 matching 8 bases. CDR1 is SGHRS, CDR2 YFSETQ, per germline. The junction had 9 bases not matched to a gene; V was cut back by 4 bases and J by 0 bases. The CDR3 sequence is 17 residues long. The variable domain in full, with the rest retrieved from reference TRBV5-1 and TRBJ2-1, is KAGVTQTPRYLIKTRGQQVTLSCSPISGHRSVSWYQQTPGQGLQFLFEYFSETQRNKGNFPGRFSGRQFSNSRSEMNVSTLELGDSALYLCASSLYAGGPSYNEQFFGPGTRLTVL.

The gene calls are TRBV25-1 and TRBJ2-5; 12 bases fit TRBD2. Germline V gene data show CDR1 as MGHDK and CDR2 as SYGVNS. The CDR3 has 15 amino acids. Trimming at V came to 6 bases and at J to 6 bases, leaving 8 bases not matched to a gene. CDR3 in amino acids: CASSRRLAGEQTQYF. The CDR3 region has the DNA TGTGCCAGCAGCCGCCGACTAGCGGGAGAGCAGACCCAGTACTTC.

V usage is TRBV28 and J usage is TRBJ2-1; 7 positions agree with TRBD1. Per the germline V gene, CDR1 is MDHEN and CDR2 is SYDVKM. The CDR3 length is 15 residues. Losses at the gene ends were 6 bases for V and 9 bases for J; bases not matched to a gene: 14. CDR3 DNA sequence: TGTGCCAGCAGGTCACCGGGACAGAAATCGGGTGAGCAGTTCTTC. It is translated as CASRSPGQKSGEQFF.

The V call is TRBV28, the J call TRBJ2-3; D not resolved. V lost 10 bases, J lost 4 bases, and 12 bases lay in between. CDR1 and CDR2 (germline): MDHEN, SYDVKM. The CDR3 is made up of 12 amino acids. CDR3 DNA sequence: TGTGCCACCCCCCCGGTACCAGATACGCAGTATTTT. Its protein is CATPPVPDTQYF. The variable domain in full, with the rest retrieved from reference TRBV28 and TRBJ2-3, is DVKVTQSSRYLVKRTGEKVFLECVQDMDHENMFWYRQDPGLGLRLIYFSYDVKMKEKGDIPEGYSVSREKKERFSLILESASTNQTSMYLCATPPVPDTQYFGPGTRLTVL.

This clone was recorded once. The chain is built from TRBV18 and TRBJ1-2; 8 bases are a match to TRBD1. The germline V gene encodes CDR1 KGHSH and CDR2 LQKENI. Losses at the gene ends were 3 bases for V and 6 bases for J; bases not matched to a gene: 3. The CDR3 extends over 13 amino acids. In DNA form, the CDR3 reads TGTGCCAGCTCACCGACAGGGGAGGATGGCTACACCTTC. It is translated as CASSPTGEDGYTF. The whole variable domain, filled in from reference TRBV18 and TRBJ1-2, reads NAGVMQNPRHLVRRRGQEARLRCSPMKGHSHVYWYRQLPEEGLKFMVYLQKENIIDESGMPKERFSAEFPKEGPSILRIQQVVRGDSAAYFCASSPTGEDGYTFGSGTRLTVV.

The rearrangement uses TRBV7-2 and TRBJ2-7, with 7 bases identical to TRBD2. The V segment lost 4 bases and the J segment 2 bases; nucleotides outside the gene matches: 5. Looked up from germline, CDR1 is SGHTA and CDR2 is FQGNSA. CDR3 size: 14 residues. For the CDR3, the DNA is TGTGCCAGCAGCTCCCCCCGGGGGGCCTACGAGCAGTACTTC. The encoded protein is CASSSPRGAYEQYF.